The source of this T cell receptor (beta chain) is a study of shared clonotypes between healthy human individuals. To note about this clone: Antigen specificity is unknown.

Assay execution proceeded at the deep level. Assay: immunoSEQ multiplex PCR; the TCRdb copy retains only in-frame clones and omits some. Of about 1 million clones listed, about 75% are singletons. Study-wide results and limits: All-four-donor shared clonotypes had higher generation probabilities than non-shared clonotypes did. Rarefaction showed sorted-subset sequencing was incomplete despite large depth.

CDR1 KGHSH and CDR2 LQKENI come from the germline V gene. The CDR3 has 16 residues. J lost 3 bases, V lost 2 bases, and 7 bases had no gene match. The TCR sequence derives from a man aged 18 to 35 in good health. V is TRBV18 and J is TRBJ2-3; 8 positions agree with TRBD1. The sample consisted of memory CD4+ T cells sorted from blood. Documented subset: CD45RA-negative fraction. Written as DNA, the CDR3 is TGTGCCAGCTCACCAACATGGACAGGGAGGACAGATACGCAGTATTTT. Its translation: CASSPTWTGRTDTQYF.